This TCR beta chain stems from a study of early T cells in non-severe SARS-CoV-2 infection. A single record per CDR3 protein comes from TCRdb applying MiXCR to the 5' RACE reads. The profile covers about 54,000 distinct CDR3 sequences, with around 7.7% appearing a single time and under 12% taken by the ten largest. This clonotype came up many times. The CDR3 sequence is 14 residues long. J gave up 6 bases and V 6 bases, and 7 bases lay outside the gene matches. Sequenced here: whole blood, sampled at baseline. J is TRBJ2-1 and V is TRBV23-1; 8 bases map to TRBD1. TRBV23-1 is an open reading frame, and its role is uncertain. The receptor was isolated from an adult who was a healthcare worker with PCR-confirmed SARS-CoV-2 infection or an uninfected control (not recorded which). CDR3 region: CASRGCGQGNEQFF. CDR3 DNA sequence: TGCGCCAGCAGGGGGTGCGGACAGGGCAATGAGCAGTTCTTC.